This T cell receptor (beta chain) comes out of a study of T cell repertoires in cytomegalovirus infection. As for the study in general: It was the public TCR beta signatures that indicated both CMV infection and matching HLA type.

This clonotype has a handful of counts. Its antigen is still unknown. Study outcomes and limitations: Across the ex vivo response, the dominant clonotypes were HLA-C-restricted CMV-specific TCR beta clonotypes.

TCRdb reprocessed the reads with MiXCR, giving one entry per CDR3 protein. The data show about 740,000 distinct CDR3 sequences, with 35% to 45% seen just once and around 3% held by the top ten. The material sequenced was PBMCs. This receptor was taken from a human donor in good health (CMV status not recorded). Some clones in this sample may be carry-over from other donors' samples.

DNA of the CDR3: TGTGCCAGCAGCTTATCCCTCCCGGGCTCATTCAACATTCAGTACTTC. Protein: CASSLSLPGSFNIQYF. The gene calls are TRBV11-2 and TRBJ2-4; the D is unclear. CDR3 length equals 16 residues. V lost 2 bases and J lost 7, with 18 bases in between. CDR1 and CDR2 from the germline V gene are SGHAT and FQNNGV.